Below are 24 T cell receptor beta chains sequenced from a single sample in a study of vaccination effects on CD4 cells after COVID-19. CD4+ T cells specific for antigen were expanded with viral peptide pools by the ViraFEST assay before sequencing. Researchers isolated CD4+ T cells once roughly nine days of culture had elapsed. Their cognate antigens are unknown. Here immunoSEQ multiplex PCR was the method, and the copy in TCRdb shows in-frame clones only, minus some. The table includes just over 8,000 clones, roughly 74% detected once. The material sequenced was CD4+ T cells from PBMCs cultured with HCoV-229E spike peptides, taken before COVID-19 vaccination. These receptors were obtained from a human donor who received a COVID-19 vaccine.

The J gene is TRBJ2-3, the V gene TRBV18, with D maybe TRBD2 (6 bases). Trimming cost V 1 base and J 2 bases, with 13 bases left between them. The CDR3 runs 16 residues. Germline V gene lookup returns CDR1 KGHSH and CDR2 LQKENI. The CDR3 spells CASSPLSDYNTDTQYF. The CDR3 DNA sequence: TGTGCCAGCTCACCACTCTCGGACTACAACACAGATACGCAGTATTTT.

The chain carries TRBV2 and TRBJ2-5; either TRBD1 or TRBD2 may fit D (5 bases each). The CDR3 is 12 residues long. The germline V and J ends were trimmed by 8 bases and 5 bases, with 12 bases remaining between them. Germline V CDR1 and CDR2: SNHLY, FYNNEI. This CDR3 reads CASGIRDETQYF. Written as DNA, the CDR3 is TGTGCCAGCGGAATCAGGGACGAGACCCAGTACTTC.

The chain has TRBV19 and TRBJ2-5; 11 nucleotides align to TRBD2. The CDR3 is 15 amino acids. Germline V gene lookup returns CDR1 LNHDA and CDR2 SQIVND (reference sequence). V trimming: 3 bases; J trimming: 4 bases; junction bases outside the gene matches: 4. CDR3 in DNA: TGTGCCAGTAGTATTATAACTAGCGGGGGAGAGACCCAGTACTTC. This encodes CASSIITSGGETQYF.

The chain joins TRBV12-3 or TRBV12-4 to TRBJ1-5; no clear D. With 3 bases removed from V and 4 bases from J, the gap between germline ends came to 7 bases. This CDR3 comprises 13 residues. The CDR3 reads CASSFAENQPQHF. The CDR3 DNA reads TGTGCCAGCAGTTTTGCCGAAAATCAGCCCCAGCATTTT.

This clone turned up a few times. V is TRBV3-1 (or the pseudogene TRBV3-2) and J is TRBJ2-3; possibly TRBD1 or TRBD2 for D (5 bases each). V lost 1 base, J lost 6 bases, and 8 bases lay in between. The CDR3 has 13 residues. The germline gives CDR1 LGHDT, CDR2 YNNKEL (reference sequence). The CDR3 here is CASSQGGSDTQYF. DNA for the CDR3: TGTGCCAGCAGCCAAGGGGGGTCTGATACGCAGTATTTT.

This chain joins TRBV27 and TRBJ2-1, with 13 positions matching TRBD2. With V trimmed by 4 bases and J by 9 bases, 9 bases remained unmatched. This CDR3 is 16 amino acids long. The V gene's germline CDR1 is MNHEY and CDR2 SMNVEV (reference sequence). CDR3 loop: CASSSFTSGGALEQFF. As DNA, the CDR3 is TGTGCCAGCAGTTCCTTCACTAGCGGGGGGGCGCTTGAGCAGTTCTTC.

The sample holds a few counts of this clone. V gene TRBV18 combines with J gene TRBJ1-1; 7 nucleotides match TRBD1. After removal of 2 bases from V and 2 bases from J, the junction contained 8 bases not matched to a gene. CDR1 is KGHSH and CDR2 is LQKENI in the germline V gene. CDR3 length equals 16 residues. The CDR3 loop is CASSPLGQGGNTEAFF. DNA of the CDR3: TGTGCCAGCTCACCATTAGGTCAGGGGGGAAACACTGAAGCTTTCTTT.

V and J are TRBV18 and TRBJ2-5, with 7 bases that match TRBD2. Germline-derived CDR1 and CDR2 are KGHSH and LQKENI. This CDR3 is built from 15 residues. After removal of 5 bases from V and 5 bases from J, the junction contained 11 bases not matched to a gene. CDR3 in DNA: TGTGCCAGCTCAACGGGCGGGAGTGATCGCGAGACCCAGTACTTC. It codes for CASSTGGSDRETQYF.

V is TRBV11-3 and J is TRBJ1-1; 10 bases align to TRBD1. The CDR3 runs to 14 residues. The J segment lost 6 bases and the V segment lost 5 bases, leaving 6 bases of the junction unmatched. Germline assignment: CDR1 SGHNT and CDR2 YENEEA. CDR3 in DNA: TGTGCCAGCAGCCCGGGACAGGGGTGGCCTGAAGCTTTCTTT. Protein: CASSPGQGWPEAFF.

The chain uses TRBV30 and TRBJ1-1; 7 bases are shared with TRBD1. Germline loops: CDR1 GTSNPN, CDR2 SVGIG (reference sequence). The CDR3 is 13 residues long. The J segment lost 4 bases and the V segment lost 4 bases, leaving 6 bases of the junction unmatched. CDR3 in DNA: TGTGCCTGGATGACAGGGTTGGGCACTGAAGCTTTCTTT. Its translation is CAWMTGLGTEAFF.

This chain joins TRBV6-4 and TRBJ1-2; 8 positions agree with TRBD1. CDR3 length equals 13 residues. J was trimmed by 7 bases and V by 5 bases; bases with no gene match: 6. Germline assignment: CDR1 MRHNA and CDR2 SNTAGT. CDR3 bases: TGTGCCAGCAGTCCGGACAGGGCGGGTGGCTACACCTTC. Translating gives CASSPDRAGGYTF.

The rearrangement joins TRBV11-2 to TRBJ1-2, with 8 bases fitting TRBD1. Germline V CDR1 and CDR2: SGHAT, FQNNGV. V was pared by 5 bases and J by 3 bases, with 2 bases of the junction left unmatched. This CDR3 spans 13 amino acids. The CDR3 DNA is TGTGCCAGCAGCCCGGGACAGGACTATGGCTACACCTTC. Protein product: CASSPGQDYGYTF.

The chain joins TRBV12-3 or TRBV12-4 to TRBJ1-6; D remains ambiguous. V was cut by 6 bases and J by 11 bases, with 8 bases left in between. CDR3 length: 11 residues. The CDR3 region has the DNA TGTGCCAGCAGCCCCCGCCCACCCCTCCACTTT. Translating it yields CASSPRPPLHF.

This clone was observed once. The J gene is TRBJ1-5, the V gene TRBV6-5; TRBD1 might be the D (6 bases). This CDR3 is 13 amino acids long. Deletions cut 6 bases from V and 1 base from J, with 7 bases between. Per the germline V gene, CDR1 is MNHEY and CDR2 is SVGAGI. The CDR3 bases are TGTGCCAGCAGACAGGGCAGCAATCAGCCCCAGCATTTT. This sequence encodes CASRQGSNQPQHF.

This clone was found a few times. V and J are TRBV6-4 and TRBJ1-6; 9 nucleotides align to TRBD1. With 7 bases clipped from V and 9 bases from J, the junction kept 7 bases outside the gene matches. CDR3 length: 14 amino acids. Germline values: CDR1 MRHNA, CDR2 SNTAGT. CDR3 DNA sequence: TGTGCCAGCAAACAGGGGGCAGGGATTTCACCCCTCCACTTT. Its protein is CASKQGAGISPLHF.

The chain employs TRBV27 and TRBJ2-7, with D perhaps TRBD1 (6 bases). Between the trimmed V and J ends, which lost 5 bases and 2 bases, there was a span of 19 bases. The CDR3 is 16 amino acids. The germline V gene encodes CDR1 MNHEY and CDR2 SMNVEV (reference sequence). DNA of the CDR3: TGTGCCAGCAGTCCCATAGGACAGATGAGGGCCTACGAGCAGTACTTC. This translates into CASSPIGQMRAYEQYF.

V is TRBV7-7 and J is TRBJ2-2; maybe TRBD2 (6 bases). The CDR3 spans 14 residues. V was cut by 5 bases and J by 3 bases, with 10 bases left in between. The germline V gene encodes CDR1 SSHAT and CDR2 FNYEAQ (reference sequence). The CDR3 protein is CASSPGLHTGELFF. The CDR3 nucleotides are TGTGCCAGCAGCCCGGGACTCCACACCGGGGAGCTGTTTTTT.

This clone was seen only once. The CDR3 DNA reads TGTGCCAGCAGCGTAGAGGGGGTGACTGAAGCTTTCTTT. Its translation: CASSVEGVTEAFF. The chain links TRBV9 to TRBJ1-1; TRBD1 is a possible D gene (6 bases). Trimming removed 0 bases from V and 5 bases from J, with 8 bases in between. The CDR3 loop spans 13 amino acids. The germline CDR1 and CDR2 sequences are SGDLS and YYNGEE.

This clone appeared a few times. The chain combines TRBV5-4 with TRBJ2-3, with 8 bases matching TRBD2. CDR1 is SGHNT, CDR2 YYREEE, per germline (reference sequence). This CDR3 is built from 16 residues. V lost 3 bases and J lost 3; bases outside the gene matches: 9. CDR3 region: CASSSLLLADTDTQYF. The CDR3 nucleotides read TGTGCCAGCAGCTCCCTCTTACTAGCGGATACAGATACGCAGTATTTT.

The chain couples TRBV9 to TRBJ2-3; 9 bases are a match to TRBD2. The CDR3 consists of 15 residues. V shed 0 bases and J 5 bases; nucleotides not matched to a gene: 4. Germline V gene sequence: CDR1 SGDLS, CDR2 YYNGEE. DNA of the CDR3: TGTGCCAGCAGCGTAGAAGCGGGGGGTAGAGATACGCAGTATTTT. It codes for CASSVEAGGRDTQYF.

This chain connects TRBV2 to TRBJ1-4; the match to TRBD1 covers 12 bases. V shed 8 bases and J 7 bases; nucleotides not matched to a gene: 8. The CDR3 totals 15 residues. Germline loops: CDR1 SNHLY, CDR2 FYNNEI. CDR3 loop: CASEGTGGDTEKLFF. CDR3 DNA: TGTGCCAGCGAGGGGACAGGGGGCGATACTGAAAAACTGTTTTTT. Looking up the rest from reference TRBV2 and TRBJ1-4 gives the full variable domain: EPEVTQTPSHQVTQMGQEVILRCVPISNHLYFYWYRQILGQKVEFLVSFYNNEISEKSEIFDDQFSVERPDGSNFTLKIRSTKLEDSAMYFCASEGTGGDTEKLFFGSGTQLSVL.

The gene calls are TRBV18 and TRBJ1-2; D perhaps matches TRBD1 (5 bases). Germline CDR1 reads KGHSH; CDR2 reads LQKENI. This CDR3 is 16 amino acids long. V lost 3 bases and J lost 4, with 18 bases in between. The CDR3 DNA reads TGTGCCAGCTCACCCCGTCGGGACGCCCGCGCCTATGGCTACACCTTC. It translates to CASSPRRDARAYGYTF. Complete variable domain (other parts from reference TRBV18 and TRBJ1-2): NAGVMQNPRHLVRRRGQEARLRCSPMKGHSHVYWYRQLPEEGLKFMVYLQKENIIDESGMPKERFSAEFPKEGPSILRIQQVVRGDSAAYFCASSPRRDARAYGYTFGSGTRLTVV.

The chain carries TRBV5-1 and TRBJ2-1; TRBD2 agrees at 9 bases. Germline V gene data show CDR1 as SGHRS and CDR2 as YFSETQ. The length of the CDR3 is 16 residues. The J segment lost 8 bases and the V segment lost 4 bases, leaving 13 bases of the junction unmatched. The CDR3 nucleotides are TGCGCCAGCAGCCCGACTGTTGCGGGAGGGATAGATGAGCAGTTCTTC. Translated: CASSPTVAGGIDEQFF.

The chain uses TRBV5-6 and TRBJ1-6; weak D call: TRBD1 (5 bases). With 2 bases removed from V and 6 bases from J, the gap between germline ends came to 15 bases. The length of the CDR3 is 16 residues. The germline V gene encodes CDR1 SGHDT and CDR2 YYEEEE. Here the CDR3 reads CASSFYQGTGNSPLHF. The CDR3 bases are TGTGCCAGCAGCTTTTACCAGGGAACTGGTAATTCACCCCTCCACTTT.